This T cell receptor (beta chain) was identified in a study of shared clonotypes between healthy human individuals. Study-wide background: Per donor, three plates held CD4 naive cells, three held CD4 memory, two held CD8 naive and one held CD8 memory.

Profiling relied on immunoSEQ multiplex PCR, and the TCRdb table lists in-frame clones only, not all of them. The sample includes about 2.3 million clones, approximately 93% of them seen just once. The CDR3 is made up of 16 amino acids. V lost 3 bases to trimming and J lost 0 bases, with 12 bases between them. The germline V gene encodes CDR1 KGHSH and CDR2 LQKENI. This TCR was recovered from a man aged 18 to 30 in good health. Some clones in this sample may be carry-over from other donors' samples. The rearrangement joins TRBV18 to TRBJ1-3; D remains unclear. Sample: naive CD4+ T cells from PBMCs. Subset noted: CD45RA+ positively selected. The CDR3 DNA reads TGTGCCAGCTCACCCACGCCCACTAGCTCTGGAAACACCATATATTTT. It codes for CASSPTPTSSGNTIYF.